This passage covers 25 T cell receptor beta chains from one sample sequenced in a study of cytomegalovirus exposure and HLA in healthy donors. The PCR used 60 Vbeta and 13 Jbeta primers. Sequencing used immunoSEQ multiplex PCR; TCRdb keeps in-frame clones, though not all of them. The sample includes about 160,000 clones, roughly 84% of them seen just once. The sequencing sample was made of PBMCs. All receptors derive from a male donor in good health and CMV-seronegative.

This clone has a single count. The chain has TRBV7-9 and TRBJ2-3; 14 positions agree with TRBD2. The CDR3 is 18 amino acids. The J segment lost 3 bases and the V segment lost 4 bases, leaving 9 bases of the junction unmatched. The germline gives CDR1 SEHNR, CDR2 FQNEAQ (reference sequence). The CDR3 nucleotides are TGTGCCAGCAGCTCCAGGGGACTAGCGGGAGATCAAACAGATACGCAGTATTTT. Protein sequence: CASSSRGLAGDQTDTQYF.

The V gene is TRBV6-6, the J gene TRBJ1-1; the D is unclear. The CDR3 is 15 amino acids. V was clipped by 8 bases and J by 1 base, with 17 bases between them. Germline values: CDR1 MNHNY, CDR2 SVGAGI (reference sequence). The CDR3 loop reads CASSLWEAGNTEAFF. CDR3 nucleotides: TGTGCCAGCTCCCTTTGGGAGGCGGGGAACACTGAAGCTTTCTTT.

This clone has a single count. J is TRBJ2-1 and V is TRBV15; D not certain. CDR1 and CDR2 from the germline V gene are LNHNV and YYDKDF (reference sequence). With 0 bases removed from V and 6 bases from J, the gap between germline ends came to 9 bases. CDR3 length: 14 residues. CDR3 DNA: TGTGCCACCAGCAGAGAGAGAATTAGCAATGAGCAGTTCTTC. This encodes CATSRERISNEQFF. Based on the CDR3 plus reference TRBV15 and TRBJ2-1, the full variable domain is DAMVIQNPRYQVTQFGKPVTLSCSQTLNHNVMYWYQQKSSQAPKLLFHYYDKDFNNEADTPDNFQSRRPNTSFCFLDIRSPGLGDTAMYLCATSRERISNEQFFGPGTRLTVL.

This sequence joins TRBV30 and TRBJ2-1; 7 nucleotides line up with TRBD2. The CDR3 covers 16 residues. V shed 3 bases and J 7 bases; nucleotides not matched to a gene: 15. Germline CDR1 and CDR2: GTSNPN and SVGIG (reference sequence). The CDR3 DNA reads as TGTGCCTGGAGAATCTTTGACGGAAGCGGGATGAATGAGCAGTTCTTC. Encoded protein: CAWRIFDGSGMNEQFF.

V gene TRBV19 combines with J gene TRBJ2-7, with 8 bases fitting TRBD1. Germline lookup yields CDR1 LNHDA and CDR2 SQIVND (reference sequence). This CDR3 has 16 amino acids. V was clipped by 3 bases and J by 6 bases; unmatched bases: 13. CDR3 loop: CASSIFAATGVGEQYF. The CDR3, as DNA: TGTGCCAGTAGTATTTTCGCGGCGACAGGGGTCGGCGAGCAGTACTTC.

This clone was seen only once. This chain links TRBV19 with TRBJ1-5; D may be TRBD1 (6 bases). CDR1 and CDR2 (germline): LNHDA, SQIVND (reference sequence). The CDR3 is made up of 16 amino acids. Trimming removed 6 bases at V and 9 bases at J, with 24 bases between. The CDR3, as DNA: TGTGCCAGTAGCTACAAGTGGGGGTCTGACAGGCGGCCCCAGCATTTT. It specifies CASSYKWGSDRRPQHF. The full variable domain, its missing parts supplied by reference TRBV19 and TRBJ1-5, is DGGITQSPKYLFRKEGQNVTLSCEQNLNHDAMYWYRQDPGQGLRLIYYSQIVNDFQKGDIAEGYSVSREKKESFPLTVTSAQKNPTAFYLCASSYKWGSDRRPQHFGDGTRLSIL.

The J gene is TRBJ2-3, the V gene TRBV27; 10 nucleotides agree with TRBD2. J was trimmed by 2 bases and V by 6 bases; bases with no gene match: 5. From germline, CDR1 is MNHEY and CDR2 SMNVEV (reference sequence). This CDR3 region has 15 residues. CDR3 bases: TGTGCCAGCAGCCGTAGCGGGGGGCCCACAGATACGCAGTATTTT. Amino acids: CASSRSGGPTDTQYF.

The table lists this clone with a few counts. The chain couples TRBV20-1 to TRBJ2-5, with unresolved D. This CDR3 has 11 residues. Germline V gene sequence: CDR1 DFQATT, CDR2 SNEGSKA (reference sequence). The V end was cut by 3 bases, the J end by 2 bases, with 4 bases between. In DNA, the CDR3 is TGCAGTGCTAGTCGGCAAGAGACCCAGTACTTC. Translated: CSASRQETQYF.

V is TRBV6-4 and J is TRBJ2-3, with 8 bases identical to TRBD2. V lost 3 bases to trimming and J lost 4 bases; unmatched junction nucleotides: 9. Looked up from germline, CDR1 is MRHNA and CDR2 is SNTAGT. This CDR3 has 16 amino acids. The CDR3 loop reads CASSEEGLVGADTQYF. DNA of the CDR3: TGTGCCAGCAGTGAAGAGGGACTAGTGGGGGCAGATACGCAGTATTTT.

This chain connects TRBV6-6 to TRBJ1-1; 10 bases line up with TRBD1. V shed 4 bases, J shed 5 bases, and the junction held 7 bases outside the gene matches. Germline V gene lookup returns CDR1 MNHNY and CDR2 SVGAGI (reference sequence). The CDR3 consists of 15 residues. The CDR3 DNA reads as TGTGCCAGCAGTTCCCCGGACAGGGGGGTGACTGAAGCTTTCTTT. Protein: CASSSPDRGVTEAFF.

This chain connects TRBV27 to TRBJ2-7; D is ambiguous. In germline, CDR1 is MNHEY, CDR2 SMNVEV (reference sequence). V was clipped by 4 bases and J by 4 bases, with 17 bases between them. CDR3 size: 15 residues. CDR3 nucleotide sequence: TGTGCCAGCAGTTCCAGACTGGTAAAGAAATACGAGCAGTACTTC. This translates into CASSSRLVKKYEQYF.

The chain links TRBV4-3 to TRBJ1-1, with D possibly being TRBD1 (5 bases). Germline assignment: CDR1 LGHNA and CDR2 YSLEER. The CDR3 length is 14 residues. Trimming stripped 1 base from V and 10 bases from J, with 16 bases between. The CDR3 DNA reads as TGCGCCAGCAGCCAAGTATTGTCCCAGGGAAGAGCTTTCTTT. Amino acid sequence: CASSQVLSQGRAFF.

With regard to this clone: Since the CDR3 does not end with the conserved phenylalanine or tryptophan, this likely comes from a read error. The DNA is omitted, as the CDR3 cannot be located on it reliably, and the CDR3 follows TCRdb's listing. The chain is built from TRBV6-1 and TRBJ1-2; the DNA was not used to check the table's D call, TRBD1. CDR1 MNHNS and CDR2 SASEGT come from the germline V gene. The CDR3 is made up of 13 amino acids, end residues included. CDR3 in amino acids: CASSDRAGDPPYV.

The chain recombines TRBV13 with TRBJ1-1, with 12 bases that match TRBD1. The V gene end was trimmed by 4 bases and the J gene end by 4 bases; junction bases not matched to a gene: 1. This CDR3 has 14 amino acids. Per the germline V gene, CDR1 is PRHDT and CDR2 is FYEKMQ (reference sequence). CDR3 DNA: TGTGCCAGCAGCTCGGGACAGGGGGCCACTGAAGCTTTCTTT. Translation gives CASSSGQGATEAFF.

The J gene is TRBJ2-7, the V gene TRBV2; 8 bases align to TRBD1. Germline trimming cut 8 bases from V and 1 base from J; bases unmatched to any gene: 7. This CDR3 comprises 14 residues. Germline V gene lookup returns CDR1 SNHLY and CDR2 FYNNEI. DNA for the CDR3: TGTGCCAGCCAGACAGGGGCTCAATCCTACGAGCAGTACTTC. Translated, it gives CASQTGAQSYEQYF.

This chain joins TRBV5-6 and TRBJ1-5, with D possibly TRBD1 on 5 matching bases. Germline loops: CDR1 SGHDT, CDR2 YYEEEE. CDR3 length equals 13 residues. V gave up 3 bases and J gave up 3 bases, with 7 bases separating them. CDR3 protein: CASSSGINQPQHF. CDR3 coding DNA: TGTGCCAGCAGCTCAGGGATCAATCAGCCCCAGCATTTT.

The gene calls are TRBV2 and TRBJ2-7; no firm D call. CDR3 size: 12 residues. Trimming pared 2 bases from V and 3 bases from J, leaving 5 bases between. CDR1 and CDR2 from the germline V gene are SNHLY and FYNNEI. The CDR3: CASSETGYEQYF. As DNA, the CDR3 is TGTGCCAGCAGTGAAACCGGCTACGAGCAGTACTTC.

This chain joins TRBV28 and TRBJ1-2; maybe TRBD1 (6 bases). Trimming took off 1 base at V and 3 bases at J, with 12 bases between the two ends. The CDR3 runs to 15 residues. Germline V gene lookup returns CDR1 MDHEN and CDR2 SYDVKM. The CDR3 coding sequence is TGTGCCAGCAGTTTATTGGGGGGGCTTGACTATGGCTACACCTTC. This encodes CASSLLGGLDYGYTF.

The rearrangement uses TRBV5-1 and TRBJ2-2; 12 nucleotides align to TRBD2. This CDR3 has 15 residues. The V gene end was trimmed by 5 bases and the J gene end by 6 bases; junction bases not matched to a gene: 5. The germline V gene encodes CDR1 SGHRS and CDR2 YFSETQ. CDR3 sequence: CASSRLAGAPGELFF. In DNA form, the CDR3 reads TGCGCCAGCAGTCGACTAGCGGGGGCCCCCGGGGAGCTGTTTTTT. The full variable domain, completed using reference TRBV5-1 and TRBJ2-2, is KAGVTQTPRYLIKTRGQQVTLSCSPISGHRSVSWYQQTPGQGLQFLFEYFSETQRNKGNFPGRFSGRQFSNSRSEMNVSTLELGDSALYLCASSRLAGAPGELFFGEGSRLTVL.

This chain connects TRBV5-7 to TRBJ2-1; D gene ambiguous. TRBV5-7 has ORF status, its function being uncertain. The V and J ends lost 1 base and 9 bases respectively, with 8 bases between them. The length of the CDR3 is 12 residues. Here the CDR3 reads CASSLPAVEQFF. The CDR3 DNA reads TGTGCCAGCAGCTTGCCGGCGGTTGAGCAGTTCTTC.

This clone was picked up one time. The gene calls are TRBV4-2 and TRBJ2-1; 7 nucleotides align to TRBD1. Germline values: CDR1 LGHNA, CDR2 YNFKEQ. The CDR3 runs to 16 residues. The trim removed 2 bases at V and 6 bases at J, leaving 10 bases unmatched. The DNA for the CDR3 is TGTGCCAGCAGCCAAATTGAGGGGGCTGGAGGCAATGAGCAGTTCTTC. Translation: CASSQIEGAGGNEQFF.

The chain combines TRBV30 with TRBJ2-4; D not certain. V was cut by 4 bases and J by 3 bases, with 13 bases left in between. Germline V gene sequence: CDR1 GTSNPN, CDR2 SVGIG (reference sequence). The CDR3 loop spans 14 amino acids. Here the CDR3 reads CAWTTSLSKNIQYF. The DNA for the CDR3 is TGTGCCTGGACGACAAGCCTTAGCAAAAACATTCAGTACTTC.

V gene TRBV14 combines with J gene TRBJ2-5, with TRBD2 matching 9 bases. The J call may be incorrect, as the DNA end agrees better with TRBJ2-7. This CDR3 has 13 residues. Per germline, CDR1 SGHDN and CDR2 FVKESK. The CDR3 protein is CASRIAGDYEQYF. The DNA of the CDR3 is TGTGCCAGCAGAATAGCGGGAGACTACGAGCAGTACTTC.

This clone occurred a few times. The chain recombines TRBV5-4 with TRBJ2-1; possible D gene TRBD1, 6 bases. Germline CDR1 SGHNT, CDR2 YYREEE (reference sequence). With 2 bases removed from V and 9 bases from J, the gap between germline ends came to 15 bases. The CDR3 spans 14 residues. CDR3 region: CASSFKGTTGEQFF. The CDR3, as DNA: TGTGCCAGCAGCTTTAAAGGGACAACCGGTGAGCAGTTCTTC.

The chain is built from TRBV5-1 and TRBJ2-1; 8 nucleotides match TRBD2. With 0 bases clipped from V and 7 bases from J, the junction kept 12 bases outside the gene matches. In germline, CDR1 is SGHRS, CDR2 YFSETQ. The CDR3 runs 17 residues. CDR3 region: CASSLGLDGGAGNEQFF. The CDR3 DNA reads TGCGCCAGCAGCTTGGGATTAGACGGGGGGGCCGGGAATGAGCAGTTCTTC.